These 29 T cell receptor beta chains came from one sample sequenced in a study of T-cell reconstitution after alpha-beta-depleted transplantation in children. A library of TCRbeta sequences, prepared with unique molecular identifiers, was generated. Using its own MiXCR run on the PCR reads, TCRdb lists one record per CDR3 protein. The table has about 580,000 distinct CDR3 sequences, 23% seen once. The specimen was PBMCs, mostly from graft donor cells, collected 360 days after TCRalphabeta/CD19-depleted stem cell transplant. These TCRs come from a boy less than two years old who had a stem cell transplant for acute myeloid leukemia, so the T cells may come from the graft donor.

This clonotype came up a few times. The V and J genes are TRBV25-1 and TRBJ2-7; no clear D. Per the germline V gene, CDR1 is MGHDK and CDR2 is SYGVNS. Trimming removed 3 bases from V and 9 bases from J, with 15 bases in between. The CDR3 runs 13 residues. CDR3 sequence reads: CASSDLTDPRQYV. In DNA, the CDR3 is TGTGCCAGCAGTGATCTGACGGACCCGCGGCAGTACGTC.

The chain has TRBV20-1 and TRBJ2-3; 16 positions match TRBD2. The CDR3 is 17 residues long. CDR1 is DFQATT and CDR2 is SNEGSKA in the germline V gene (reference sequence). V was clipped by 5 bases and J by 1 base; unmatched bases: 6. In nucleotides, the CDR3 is TGCAGTGCTCACTCCGGGACTAGCGGGGGGGGCACAGATACGCAGTATTTT. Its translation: CSAHSGTSGGGTDTQYF.

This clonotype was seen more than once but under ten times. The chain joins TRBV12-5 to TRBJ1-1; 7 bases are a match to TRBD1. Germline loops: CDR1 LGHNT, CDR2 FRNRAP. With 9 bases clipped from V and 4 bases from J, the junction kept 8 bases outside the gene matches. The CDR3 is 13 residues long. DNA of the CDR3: TGTGCTAGCAGGTCAGGGGGAGGCACTGAAGCTTTCTTT. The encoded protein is CASRSGGGTEAFF.

The DNA for the CDR3 is TGTGCCAGCAGCTTTGGGACAGGGGATACAGATACGCAGTATTTT. It is translated as CASSFGTGDTDTQYF. The chain is built from TRBV11-1 and TRBJ2-3; TRBD1 agrees at 10 bases. Germline-derived CDR1 and CDR2 are SGHAT and FQDESV (reference sequence). Trimming at V came to 3 bases and at J to 3 bases, leaving 3 bases not matched to a gene. The CDR3 has 15 amino acids.

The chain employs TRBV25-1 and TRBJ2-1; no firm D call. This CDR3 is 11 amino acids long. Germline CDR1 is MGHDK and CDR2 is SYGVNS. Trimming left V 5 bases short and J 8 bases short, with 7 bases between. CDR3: CASSISHEQFF. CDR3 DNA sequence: TGTGCCAGCAGTATCAGTCATGAGCAGTTCTTC.

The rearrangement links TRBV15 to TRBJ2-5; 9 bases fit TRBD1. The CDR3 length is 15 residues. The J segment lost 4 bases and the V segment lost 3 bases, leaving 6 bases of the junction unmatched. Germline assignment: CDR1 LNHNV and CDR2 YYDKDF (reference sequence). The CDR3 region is CATSSLGTGPETQYF. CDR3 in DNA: TGTGCCACCAGCAGCCTCGGGACAGGGCCAGAGACCCAGTACTTC.

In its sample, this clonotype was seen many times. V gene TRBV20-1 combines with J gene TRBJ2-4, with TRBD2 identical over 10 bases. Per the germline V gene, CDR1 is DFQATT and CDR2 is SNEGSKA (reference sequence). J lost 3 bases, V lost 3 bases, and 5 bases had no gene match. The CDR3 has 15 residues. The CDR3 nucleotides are TGCAGTGCTAGCGTACTAGCGGGGATCAAAAACATTCAGTACTTC. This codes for CSASVLAGIKNIQYF.

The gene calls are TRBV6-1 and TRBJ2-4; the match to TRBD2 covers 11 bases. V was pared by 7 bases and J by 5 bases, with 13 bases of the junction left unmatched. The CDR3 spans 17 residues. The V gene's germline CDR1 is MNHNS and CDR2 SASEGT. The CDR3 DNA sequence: TGTGCCAGCACCCAGGAGGTCATGGGACTAGCGGAAAACATTCAGTACTTC. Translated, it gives CASTQEVMGLAENIQYF.

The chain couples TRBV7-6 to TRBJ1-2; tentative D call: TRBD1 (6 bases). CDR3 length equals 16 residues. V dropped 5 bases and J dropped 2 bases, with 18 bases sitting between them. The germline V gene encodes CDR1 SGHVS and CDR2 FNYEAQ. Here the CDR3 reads CASSEFPTGPNYGYTF. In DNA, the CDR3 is TGTGCCAGCAGCGAATTCCCCACAGGGCCCAACTATGGCTACACCTTC.

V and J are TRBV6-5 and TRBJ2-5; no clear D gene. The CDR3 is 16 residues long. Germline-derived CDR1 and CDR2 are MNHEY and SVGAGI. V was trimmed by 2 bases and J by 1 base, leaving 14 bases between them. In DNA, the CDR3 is TGTGCCAGCAGTTACCCGACATGGGATCTCCAAGAGACCCAGTACTTC. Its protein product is CASSYPTWDLQETQYF.

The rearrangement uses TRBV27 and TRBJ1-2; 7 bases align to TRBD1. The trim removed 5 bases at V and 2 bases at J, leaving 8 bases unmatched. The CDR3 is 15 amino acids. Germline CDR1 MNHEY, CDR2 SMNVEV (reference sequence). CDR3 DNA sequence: TGTGCCAGCAGTCCGTCTCCGGGACAGAACTATGGCTACACCTTC. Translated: CASSPSPGQNYGYTF.

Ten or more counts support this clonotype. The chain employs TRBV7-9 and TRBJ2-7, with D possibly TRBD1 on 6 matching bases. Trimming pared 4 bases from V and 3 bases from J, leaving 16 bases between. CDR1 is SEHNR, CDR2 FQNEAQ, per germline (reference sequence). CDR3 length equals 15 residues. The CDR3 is CASSYLRDIRYEQYF. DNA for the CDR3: TGTGCCAGCAGCTACCTTCGGGACATTCGCTACGAGCAGTACTTC.

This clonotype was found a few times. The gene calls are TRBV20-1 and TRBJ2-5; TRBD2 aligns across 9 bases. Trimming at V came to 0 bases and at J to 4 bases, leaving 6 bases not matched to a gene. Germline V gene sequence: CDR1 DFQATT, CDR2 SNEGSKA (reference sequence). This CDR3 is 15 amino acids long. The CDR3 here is CSARDGRGGRETQYF. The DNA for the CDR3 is TGCAGTGCTAGAGATGGGCGGGGGGGCCGAGAGACCCAGTACTTC.

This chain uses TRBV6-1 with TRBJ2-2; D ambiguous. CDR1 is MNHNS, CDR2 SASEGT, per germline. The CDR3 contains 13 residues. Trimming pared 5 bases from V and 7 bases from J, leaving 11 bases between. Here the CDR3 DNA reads TGTGCCAGCAGTCCTTCGTCTGGCGGGGAGCTGTTTTTT. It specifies CASSPSSGGELFF.

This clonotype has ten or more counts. CDR3 bases: TGTGCCTGGACGGGGATCTACAATGAGCAGTTCTTC. Its translation: CAWTGIYNEQFF. The chain combines TRBV30 with TRBJ2-1; TRBD2 might be the D (5 bases). Looked up from germline, CDR1 is GTSNPN and CDR2 is SVGIG (reference sequence). CDR3 length: 12 amino acids. The V and J ends lost 4 bases and 3 bases respectively, with 7 bases between them.

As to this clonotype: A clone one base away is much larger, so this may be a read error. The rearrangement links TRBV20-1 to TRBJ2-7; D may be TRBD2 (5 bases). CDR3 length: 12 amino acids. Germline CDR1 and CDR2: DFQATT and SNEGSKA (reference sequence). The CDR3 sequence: CSARGLLYKQYF. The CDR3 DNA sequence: TGCAGTGCCCGTGGACTTCTCTACAAGCAGTACTTC.

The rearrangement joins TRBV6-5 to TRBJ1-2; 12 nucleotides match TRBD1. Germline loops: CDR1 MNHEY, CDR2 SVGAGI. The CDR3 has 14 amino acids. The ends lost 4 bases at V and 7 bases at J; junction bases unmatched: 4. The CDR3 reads CASSLGQGAGGYTF. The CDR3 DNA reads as TGTGCCAGCAGTTTGGGACAGGGGGCGGGTGGCTACACCTTC.

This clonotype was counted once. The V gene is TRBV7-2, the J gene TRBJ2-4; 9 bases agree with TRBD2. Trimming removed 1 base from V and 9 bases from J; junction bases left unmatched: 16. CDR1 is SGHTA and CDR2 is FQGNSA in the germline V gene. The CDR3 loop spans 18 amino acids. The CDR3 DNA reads TGTGCCAGCAGCTTAGGGCTATTGGCTAGCGGGGCTGAGGGCATTCAGTACTTC. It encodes CASSLGLLASGAEGIQYF.

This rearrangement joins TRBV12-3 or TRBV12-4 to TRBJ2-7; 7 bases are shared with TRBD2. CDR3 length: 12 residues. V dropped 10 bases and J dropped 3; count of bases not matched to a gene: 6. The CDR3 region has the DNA TGTGCCACGGGGGGTTCCCGCTACGAGCAGTACTTC. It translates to CATGGSRYEQYF.

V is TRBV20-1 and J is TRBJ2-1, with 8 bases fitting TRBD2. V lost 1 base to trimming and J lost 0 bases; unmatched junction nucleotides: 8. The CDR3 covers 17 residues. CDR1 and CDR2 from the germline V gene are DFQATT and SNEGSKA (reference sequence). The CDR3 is CSARVVAGGPSYNEQFF. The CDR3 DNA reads TGCAGTGCTAGAGTTGTGGCGGGGGGCCCCTCCTACAATGAGCAGTTCTTC.

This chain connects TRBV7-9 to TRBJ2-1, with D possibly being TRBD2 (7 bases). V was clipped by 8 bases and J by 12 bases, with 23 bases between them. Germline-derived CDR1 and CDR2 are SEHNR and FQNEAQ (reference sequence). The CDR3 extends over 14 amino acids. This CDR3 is CASRLAPKGGRQFF. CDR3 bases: TGTGCCAGCCGCCTGGCCCCAAAGGGGGGGCGGCAGTTCTTC.

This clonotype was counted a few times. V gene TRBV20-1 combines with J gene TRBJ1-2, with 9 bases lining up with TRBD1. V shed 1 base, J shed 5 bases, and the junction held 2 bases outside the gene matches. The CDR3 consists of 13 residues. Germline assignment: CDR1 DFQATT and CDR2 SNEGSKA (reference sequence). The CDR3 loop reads CSARADRGYGYTF. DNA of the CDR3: TGCAGTGCTAGAGCGGACAGGGGATATGGCTACACCTTC.

CDR3 sequence: CSALLAGGPKTQYF. In DNA, the CDR3 is TGCAGTGCCCTACTAGCGGGGGGGCCGAAGACCCAGTACTTC. The rearrangement links TRBV20-1 to TRBJ2-5; 13 bases are shared with TRBD2. V lost 6 bases and J lost 6; bases outside the gene matches: 7. Germline loops: CDR1 DFQATT, CDR2 SNEGSKA (reference sequence). The CDR3 totals 14 residues.

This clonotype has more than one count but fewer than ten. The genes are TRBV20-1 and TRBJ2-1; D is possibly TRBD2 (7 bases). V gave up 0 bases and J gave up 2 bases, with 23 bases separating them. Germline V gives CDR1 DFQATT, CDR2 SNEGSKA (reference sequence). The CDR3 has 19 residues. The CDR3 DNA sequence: TGCAGTGCTAGAGATCCCAGATTTGCGGGGGCCTATACCTACAATGAGCAGTTCTTC. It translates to CSARDPRFAGAYTYNEQFF.

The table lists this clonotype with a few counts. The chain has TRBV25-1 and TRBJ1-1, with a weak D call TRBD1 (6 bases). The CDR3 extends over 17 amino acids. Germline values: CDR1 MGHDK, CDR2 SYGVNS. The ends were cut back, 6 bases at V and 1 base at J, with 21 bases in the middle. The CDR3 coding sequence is TGTGCCAGCAGGCAGGGACACCCAACAAGCAGGAACACTGAAGCTTTCTTT. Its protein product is CASRQGHPTSRNTEAFF.

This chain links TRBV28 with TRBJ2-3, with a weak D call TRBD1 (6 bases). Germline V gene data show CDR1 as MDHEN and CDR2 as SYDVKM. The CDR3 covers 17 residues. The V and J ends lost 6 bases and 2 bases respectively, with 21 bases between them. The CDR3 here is CASSLTKPDSLTDTQYF. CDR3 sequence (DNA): TGTGCCAGCAGCCTAACCAAGCCGGACAGCCTCACAGATACGCAGTATTTT. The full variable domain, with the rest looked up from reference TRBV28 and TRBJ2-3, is DVKVTQSSRYLVKRTGEKVFLECVQDMDHENMFWYRQDPGLGLRLIYFSYDVKMKEKGDIPEGYSVSREKKERFSLILESASTNQTSMYLCASSLTKPDSLTDTQYFGPGTRLTVL.

CDR3 nucleotides: TGCAGCGTTGCCCACAGGGGAGAAAAACTGTTTTTT. Amino acid sequence: CSVAHRGEKLFF. The gene calls are TRBV29-1 and TRBJ1-4, with TRBD1 matching 7 bases. From germline, CDR1 is SQVTM and CDR2 ANQGSEA. This CDR3 comprises 12 residues. The V segment lost 4 bases and the J segment 8 bases; nucleotides outside the gene matches: 4.

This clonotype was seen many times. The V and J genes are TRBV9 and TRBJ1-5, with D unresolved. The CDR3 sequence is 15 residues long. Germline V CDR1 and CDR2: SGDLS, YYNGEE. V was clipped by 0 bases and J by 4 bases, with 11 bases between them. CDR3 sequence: CASSVGGVPNQPQHF. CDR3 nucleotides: TGTGCCAGCAGCGTAGGCGGGGTCCCGAATCAGCCCCAGCATTTT.

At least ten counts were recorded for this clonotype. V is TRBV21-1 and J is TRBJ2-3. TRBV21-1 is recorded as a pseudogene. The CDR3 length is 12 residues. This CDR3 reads CASSKGVDTQYF. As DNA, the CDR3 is TGTGCCAGCAGCAAAGGGGTAGATACGCAGTATTTT.